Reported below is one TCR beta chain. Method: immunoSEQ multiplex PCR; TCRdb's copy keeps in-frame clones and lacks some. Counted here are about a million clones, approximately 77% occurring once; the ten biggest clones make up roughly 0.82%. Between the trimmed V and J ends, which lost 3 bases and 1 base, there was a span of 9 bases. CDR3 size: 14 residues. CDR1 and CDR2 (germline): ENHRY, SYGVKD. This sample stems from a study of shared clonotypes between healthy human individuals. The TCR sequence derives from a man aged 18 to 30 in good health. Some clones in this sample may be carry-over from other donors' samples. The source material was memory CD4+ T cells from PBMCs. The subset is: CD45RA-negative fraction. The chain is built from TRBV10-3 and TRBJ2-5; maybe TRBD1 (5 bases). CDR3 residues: CAISDDSLQETQYF. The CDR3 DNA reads TGTGCCATCAGTGACGACAGCCTCCAAGAGACCCAGTACTTC.